This T cell receptor (beta chain) was sequenced for a study of cytomegalovirus exposure and HLA in healthy donors. Whole-study context: Researchers found that roughly 81% of 398 genotyped donors fell within the Caucasian-associated ancestry cluster. Study-wide results and limits: What a later analysis showed was that several of the most significant clusters appeared linked to common viral pathogens. Rarity marked most TCR sequences, yet some public TCRs occurred in many donors. Donors belonging to an Asian-associated ancestry cluster reportedly showed fewer N-insertions in productive TCRs than the approximately 690-donor mean, according to what a later analysis found.

Worth noting for this clone: Antigen: not known.

This CDR3 has 15 amino acids. Unmatched junction bases numbered 11, after V lost 6 bases and J lost 5 bases. The V gene's germline CDR1 is MNHNS and CDR2 SASEGT. Vbeta (60) and Jbeta (13) primers were used in the PCR. The table came from immunoSEQ multiplex PCR; TCRdb's copy has only in-frame clones and leaves some out. Among 130,000 to 150,000 clones listed, around 85% were seen once. The sequenced sample consisted of PBMCs. The sequence was obtained from a woman aged 50 to 60 in good health and CMV-seropositive. The chain employs TRBV6-1 and TRBJ2-5; TRBD1 agrees at 8 bases. The CDR3 spells CASRFGQGSLETQYF. The CDR3 DNA reads as TGTGCCAGCAGATTTGGACAGGGCTCTCTGGAGACCCAGTACTTC.